This T cell receptor beta chain was sequenced during a study of cytomegalovirus exposure and HLA in healthy donors. The PCR contained 60 Vbeta and 13 Jbeta primers. Assay: immunoSEQ multiplex PCR; the TCRdb copy retains only in-frame clones and omits some. The sample carries roughly 190,000 clones, around 82% recorded once. Study-wide findings and caveats: Earlier analysis found most TCR beta V segments productive about 90% or about 30% of the time.

This CDR3 comprises 15 residues. V lost 6 bases and J lost 3; bases outside the gene matches: 7. The germline gives CDR1 SEHNR, CDR2 FQNEAQ (reference sequence). Notes on this clone: No antigen is known for it.

The sequenced sample consisted of PBMCs. This receptor was identified in a woman aged 30 to 39 in good health and CMV-seropositive. V and J are TRBV7-9 and TRBJ2-3, with 9 bases fitting TRBD2. CDR3: CASRPSGIVTDTQYF. CDR3 DNA: TGTGCCAGCAGACCTAGCGGGATAGTAACAGATACGCAGTATTTT.